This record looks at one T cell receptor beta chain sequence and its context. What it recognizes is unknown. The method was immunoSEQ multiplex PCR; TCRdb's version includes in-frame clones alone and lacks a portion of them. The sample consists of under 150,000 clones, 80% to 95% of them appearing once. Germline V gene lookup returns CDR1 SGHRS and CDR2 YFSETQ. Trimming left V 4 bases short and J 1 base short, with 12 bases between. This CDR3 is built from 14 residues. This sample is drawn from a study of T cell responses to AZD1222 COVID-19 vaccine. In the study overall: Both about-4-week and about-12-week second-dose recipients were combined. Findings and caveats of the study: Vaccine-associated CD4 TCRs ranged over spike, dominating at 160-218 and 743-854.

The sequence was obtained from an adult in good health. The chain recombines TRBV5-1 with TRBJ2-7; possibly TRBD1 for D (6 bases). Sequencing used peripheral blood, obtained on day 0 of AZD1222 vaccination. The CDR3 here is CASSRQDSSYEQYF. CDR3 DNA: TGCGCCAGCAGCCGGCAGGACAGTTCCTACGAGCAGTACTTC.